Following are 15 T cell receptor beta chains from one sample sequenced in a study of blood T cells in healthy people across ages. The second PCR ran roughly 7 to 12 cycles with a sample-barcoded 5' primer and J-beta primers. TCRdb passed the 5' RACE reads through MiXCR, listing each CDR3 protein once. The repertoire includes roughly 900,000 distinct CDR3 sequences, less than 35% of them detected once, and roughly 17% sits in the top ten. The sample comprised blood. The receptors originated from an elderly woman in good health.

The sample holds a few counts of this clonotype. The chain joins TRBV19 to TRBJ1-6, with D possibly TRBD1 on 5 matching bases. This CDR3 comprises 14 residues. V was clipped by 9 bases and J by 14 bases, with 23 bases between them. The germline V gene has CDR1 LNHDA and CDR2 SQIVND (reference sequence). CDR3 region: CASSIGGGEKALHF. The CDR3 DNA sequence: TGTGCCAGCTCTATAGGCGGGGGGGAGAAGGCCCTCCACTTT. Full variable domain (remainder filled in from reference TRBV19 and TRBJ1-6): DGGITQSPKYLFRKEGQNVTLSCEQNLNHDAMYWYRQDPGQGLRLIYYSQIVNDFQKGDIAEGYSVSREKKESFPLTVTSAQKNPTAFYLCASSIGGGEKALHFGNGTRLTVT.

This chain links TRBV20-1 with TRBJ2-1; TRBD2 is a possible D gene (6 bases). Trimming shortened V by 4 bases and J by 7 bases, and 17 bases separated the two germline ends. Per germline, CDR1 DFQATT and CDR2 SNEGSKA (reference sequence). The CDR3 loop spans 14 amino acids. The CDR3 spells CSAMGGRSHNEQFF. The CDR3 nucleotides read TGCAGTGCTATGGGGGGACGGAGTCATAATGAGCAGTTCTTC.

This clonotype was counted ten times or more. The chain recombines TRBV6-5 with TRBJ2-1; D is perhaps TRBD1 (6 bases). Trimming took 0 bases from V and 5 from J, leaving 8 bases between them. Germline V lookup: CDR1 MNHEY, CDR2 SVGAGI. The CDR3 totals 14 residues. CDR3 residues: CASSYSGTNNEQFF. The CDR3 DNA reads TGTGCCAGCAGTTACTCCGGGACAAACAATGAGCAGTTCTTC.

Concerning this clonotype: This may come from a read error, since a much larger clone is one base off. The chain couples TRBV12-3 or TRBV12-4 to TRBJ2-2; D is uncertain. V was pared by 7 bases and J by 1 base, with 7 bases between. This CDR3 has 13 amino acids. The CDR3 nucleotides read TGTGCCAGCAACCCCAGGAACACCGGGGAGCTGTTTTTT. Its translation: CASNPRNTGELFF.

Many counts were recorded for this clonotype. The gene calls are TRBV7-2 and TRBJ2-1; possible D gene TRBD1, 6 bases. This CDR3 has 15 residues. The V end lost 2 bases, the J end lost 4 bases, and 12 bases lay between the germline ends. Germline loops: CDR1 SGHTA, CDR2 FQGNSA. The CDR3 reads CASSLWDNYYNEQFF. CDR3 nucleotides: TGTGCCAGCAGCTTATGGGACAACTATTACAATGAGCAGTTCTTC.

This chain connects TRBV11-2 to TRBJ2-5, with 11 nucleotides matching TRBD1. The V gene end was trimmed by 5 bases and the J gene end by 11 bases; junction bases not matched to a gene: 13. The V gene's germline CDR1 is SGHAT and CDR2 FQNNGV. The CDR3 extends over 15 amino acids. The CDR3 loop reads CASSRGQGGDNEQYF. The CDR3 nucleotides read TGTGCCAGCAGCCGGGGACAGGGGGGGGATAATGAGCAGTACTTC.

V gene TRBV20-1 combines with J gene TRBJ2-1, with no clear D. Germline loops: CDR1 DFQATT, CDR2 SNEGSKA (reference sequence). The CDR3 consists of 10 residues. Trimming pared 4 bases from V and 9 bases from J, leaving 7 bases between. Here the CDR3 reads CSANWREQFF. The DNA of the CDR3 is TGCAGTGCTAATTGGCGTGAGCAGTTCTTC.

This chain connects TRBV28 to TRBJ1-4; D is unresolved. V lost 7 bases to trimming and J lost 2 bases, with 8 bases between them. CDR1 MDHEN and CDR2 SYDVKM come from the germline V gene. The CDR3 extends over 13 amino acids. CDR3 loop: CASIRATNEKLFF. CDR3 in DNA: TGTGCCAGCATAAGGGCGACTAATGAAAAACTGTTTTTT.

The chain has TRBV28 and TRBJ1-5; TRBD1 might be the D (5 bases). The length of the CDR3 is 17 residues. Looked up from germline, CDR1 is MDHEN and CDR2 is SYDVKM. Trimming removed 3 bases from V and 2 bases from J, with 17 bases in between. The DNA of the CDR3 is TGTGCCAGCAGTTTCCCTCTAGGGACGGGTGGCAATCAGCCCCAGCATTTT. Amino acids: CASSFPLGTGGNQPQHF.

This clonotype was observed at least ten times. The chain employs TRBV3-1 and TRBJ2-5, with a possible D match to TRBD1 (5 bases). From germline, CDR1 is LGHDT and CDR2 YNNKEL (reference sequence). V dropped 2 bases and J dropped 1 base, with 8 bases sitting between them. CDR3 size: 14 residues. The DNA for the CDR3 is TGTGCCAGCAGCCAACCAGGGTTCCAAGAGACCCAGTACTTC. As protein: CASSQPGFQETQYF.

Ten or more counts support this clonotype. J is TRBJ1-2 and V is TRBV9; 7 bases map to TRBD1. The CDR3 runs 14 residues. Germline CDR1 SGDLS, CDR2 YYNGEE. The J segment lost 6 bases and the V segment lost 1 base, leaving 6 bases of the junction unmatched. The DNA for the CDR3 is TGTGCCAGCAGCGTATCTGGGGACAGCCATGGCTACACCTTC. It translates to CASSVSGDSHGYTF.

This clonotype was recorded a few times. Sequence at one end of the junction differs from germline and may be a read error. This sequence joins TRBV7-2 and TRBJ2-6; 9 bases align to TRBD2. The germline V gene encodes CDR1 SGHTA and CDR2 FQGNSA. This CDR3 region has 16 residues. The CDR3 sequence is CASSRRGGDGVNVLTF. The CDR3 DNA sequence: TGTGCCAGTAGCCGGCGGGGGGGCGACGGGGTCAACGTCCTGACTTTC.

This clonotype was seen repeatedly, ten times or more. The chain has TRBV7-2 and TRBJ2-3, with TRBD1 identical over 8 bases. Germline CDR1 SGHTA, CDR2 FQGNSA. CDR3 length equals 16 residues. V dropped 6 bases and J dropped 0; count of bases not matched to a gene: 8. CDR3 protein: CASSNRGDLSTDTQYF. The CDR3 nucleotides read TGTGCCAGCAGTAACAGGGGGGATTTGAGCACAGATACGCAGTATTTT.

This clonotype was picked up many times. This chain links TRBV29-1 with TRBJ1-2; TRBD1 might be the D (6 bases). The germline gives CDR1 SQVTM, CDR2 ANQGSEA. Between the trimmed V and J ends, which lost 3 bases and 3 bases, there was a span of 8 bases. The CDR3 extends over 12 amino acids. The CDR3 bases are TGCAGCGTTGATAGGGGGGACTATGGCTACACCTTC. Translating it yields CSVDRGDYGYTF.

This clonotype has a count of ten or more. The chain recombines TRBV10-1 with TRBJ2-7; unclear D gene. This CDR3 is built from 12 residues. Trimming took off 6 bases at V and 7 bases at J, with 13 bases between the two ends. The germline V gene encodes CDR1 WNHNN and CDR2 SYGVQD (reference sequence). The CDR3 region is CASSNPSGEQYF. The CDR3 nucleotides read TGCGCCAGCAGCAACCCCTCCGGTGAGCAGTACTTC.